What follows describes a single T cell receptor (beta chain). Its cognate antigen has yet to be identified. The record has no base qualities; no much larger clone is one base away. Another Seattle source contributed samples from volunteer blood donors who had recovered from COVID-19. Collaborating institutions collected whole blood in K2EDTA tubes following their own protocols. For TCRbeta analysis, collaborator samples were shipped as frozen whole blood, as isolated PBMCs, or as DNA extracted from either sample type. From its cysteine to its phenylalanine, the CDR3 spans 14 amino acids. Only the CDR3 portion is preserved as DNA: 42 bases, with reading frame beginning at the first base. The germline V gene gives CDR1 as SGHRS and CDR2 as YFSETQ. The germline ends are 16 bases apart after V is trimmed by 7 bases and J by 5 bases. The data were taken from a study of blood T cell repertoires in COVID-19 (dated by TCRdb to 2019 to 2021). In the study overall: Samples from collaborators originated in the United States, Italy and Spain and spanned both the acute and convalescent phases of COVID-19. The dataset comprised deeply sampled blood TCRbeta repertoires from subjects exposed to, actively infected with, or recovered from COVID-19. Samples were obtained from the ongoing ImmuneRACE study (first 160 participants) and from 1,000 to 1,500 subjects provided by 6 global collaborators. Nearly every sample came with metadata listing a de-identified subject ID, COVID-19 status, age in years and sex. The prospective study material was composed of cDNA or gDNA derived from T cells, B-cell-depleted T cells, or PBMCs. Where available, HLA class I and class II types were taken from metadata supplied by the sample provider and were not determined by assay-based typing. The repertoires were released in a freely available public database meant as a resource for research on the immune response to SARS-CoV-2.

TCRbeta CDR3 regions were amplified from genomic DNA using the immunoSEQ Assay, a bias-controlled multiplex PCR. The paper's data handling went like this. The number of nucleated cells in each sample was estimated from the amplification of reference gene primers within the assay. Sequence reads were collapsed and filtered to measure the absolute abundance of every unique TCRbeta CDR3 rearrangement. For each sample, productive Simpson clonality was calculated by taking the square root of Simpson's diversity index across productive rearrangements. Drawn from immuneACCESS, this table holds only the in-frame rearrangements with V and J called that TCRdb kept. Clones are partly lost; checked studies trace under half to an unresolved V gene and leave the rest unexplained. That table is the source of V, J and clone size, and D and trimming were worked out from the DNA. The sample data list a few hundred thousand clones, and roughly 84% of these were observed just once. The ten largest clones represent 1.5% to 1.9% of the sample.

The paper as a whole reports these results and caveats: How much clinical and demographic metadata was included differed by source and by participant, and the metadata was provided uncurated.

The sequence was obtained from a woman aged 40 to 50 who had recovered from COVID-19. Sequencing input: peripheral blood. The chain is made from TRBV5-1 and TRBJ2-1; D gene: possibly TRBD1, on 5 matching bases. The nucleotide sequence reads as follows: TGCGCCAGCTTTAGACGAGGACAAAACAATGAGCAGTTCTTC. This codes for CASFRRGQNNEQFF.